This TCR beta chain was profiled in a study of regulatory T cells in long-lasting Graves disease. A remark on this clonotype: What it recognizes is unknown.

Building the TCR beta libraries relied on iRepertoire HTBI primers, and CDR3 regions underwent Arm-PCR. TCRdb reanalysed the multiplex PCR reads using MiXCR and keeps one entry per CDR3 protein. Altogether roughly 300,000 distinct CDR3 sequences are present, 20% being singletons, with the ten largest covering 29%. Time point in this sample: persistent/refractory GD, antithyroid drugs over 5 years with positive TRAb. The TCR library was made from RNA extracted from PBMCs. CDR1 MNHGY and CDR2 SVAAGI come from the germline V gene. This CDR3 contains 18 residues. Trimming shortened V by 3 bases and J by 9 bases, and 30 bases separated the two germline ends. Study-level points and caveats: Among samples with persistent disease, TRBV28, TRBJ1-2 and TRBJ2-5 were favored. The study examined only peripheral blood, not thyroid tissue. Those with persistent disease had in common more public clonotypes (2,741) than new patients (approximately 970).

The V call is TRBV6-9, the J call TRBJ2-7, with D perhaps being TRBD1 or TRBD2 (7 bases each). This specimen consisted of peripheral blood mononuclear cells (PBMCs), obtained when the disease was refractory, from a patient treated with antithyroid drugs. The sequence was obtained from a female donor with Graves disease. The CDR3 here is CASSYSGGGRTGDIWQYF. The CDR3 DNA sequence: TGTGCCAGCAGTTACTCTGGGGGGGGCCGGACAGGAGACATATGGCAGTACTTC.